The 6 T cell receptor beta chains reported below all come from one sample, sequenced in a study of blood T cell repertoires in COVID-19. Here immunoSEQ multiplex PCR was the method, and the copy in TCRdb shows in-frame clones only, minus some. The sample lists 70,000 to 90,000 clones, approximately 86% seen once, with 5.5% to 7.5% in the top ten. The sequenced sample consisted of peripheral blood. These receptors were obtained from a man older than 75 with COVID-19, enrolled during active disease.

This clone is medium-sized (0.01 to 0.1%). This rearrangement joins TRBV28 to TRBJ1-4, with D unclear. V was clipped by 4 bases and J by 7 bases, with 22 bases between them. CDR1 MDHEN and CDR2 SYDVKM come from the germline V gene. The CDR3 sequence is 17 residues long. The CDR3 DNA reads TGTGCCAGCAGTTCCTTTGTGTCGACCCTCTCTAGTGAAAAACTGTTTTTT. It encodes CASSSFVSTLSSEKLFF.

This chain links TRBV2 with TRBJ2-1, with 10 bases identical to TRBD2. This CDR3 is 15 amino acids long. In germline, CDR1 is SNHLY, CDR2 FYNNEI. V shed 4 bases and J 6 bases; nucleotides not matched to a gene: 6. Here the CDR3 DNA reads TGTGCCAGCAGTGCTACTAGCGGGGCAATCAATGAGCAGTTCTTC. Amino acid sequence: CASSATSGAINEQFF.

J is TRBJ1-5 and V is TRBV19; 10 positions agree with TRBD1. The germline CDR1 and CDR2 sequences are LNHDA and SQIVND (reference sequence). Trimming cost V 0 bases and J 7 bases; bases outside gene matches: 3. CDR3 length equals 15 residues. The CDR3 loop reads CASSIDGTGDQPQHF. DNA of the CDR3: TGTGCCAGTAGTATAGATGGGACAGGGGACCAGCCCCAGCATTTT.

The DNA for the CDR3 is TGTGCCAGCAGCATCTCGGGGTTTTCACCCCTCCACTTT. As protein: CASSISGFSPLHF. The rearrangement uses TRBV28 and TRBJ1-6; no clear D. Trimming took off 6 bases at V and 9 bases at J, with 12 bases between the two ends. Germline CDR1 MDHEN, CDR2 SYDVKM. This CDR3 spans 13 amino acids.

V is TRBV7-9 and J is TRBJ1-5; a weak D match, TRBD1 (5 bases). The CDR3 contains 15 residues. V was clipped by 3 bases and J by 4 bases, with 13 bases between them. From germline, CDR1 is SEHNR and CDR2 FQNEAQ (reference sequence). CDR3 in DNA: TGTGCCAGCAGCTTCGGAGGGGATGGAAATCAGCCCCAGCATTTT. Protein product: CASSFGGDGNQPQHF.

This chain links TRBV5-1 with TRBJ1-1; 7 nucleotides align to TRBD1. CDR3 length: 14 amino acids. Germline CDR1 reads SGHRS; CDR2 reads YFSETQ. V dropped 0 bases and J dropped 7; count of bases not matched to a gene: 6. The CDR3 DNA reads TGCGCCAGCAGCTTGGCCGGGACAGAAGGTGAAGCTTTCTTT. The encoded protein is CASSLAGTEGEAFF. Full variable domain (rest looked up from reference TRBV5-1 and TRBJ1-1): KAGVTQTPRYLIKTRGQQVTLSCSPISGHRSVSWYQQTPGQGLQFLFEYFSETQRNKGNFPGRFSGRQFSNSRSEMNVSTLELGDSALYLCASSLAGTEGEAFFGQGTRLTVV.